These T cell receptor beta chains were read from a single sample in a study of regulatory T cells in long-lasting Graves disease. TCRdb analysed the multiplex PCR reads with MiXCR anew, one entry per CDR3 protein. The sample shows 400,000 to 550,000 distinct CDR3 sequences, 15% of them seen only once. In addition, the sample was reused for a study of T cells in Graves' hyperthyroidism and ophthalmopathy.

Source: peripheral blood mononuclear cells (PBMCs), taken at new diagnosis, from a patient treated with antithyroid drugs. These receptors were taken from a woman aged 25 to 39 with Graves disease. Each CDR3 is given with its conserved first and last residue. A D gene is named only where the DNA matches it firmly. Size is stated for part of the rows, as once, few or many counts, or as a class when the clone is expanded.

j_call clone_size v_call d_call cdr3_aa cdr3_nt
TRBJ1-1 few TRBV6-1 - CASRGEAGGTEAFF TGTGCCAGCAGGGGTGAGGCGGGTGGTACTGAAGCTTTCTTT
TRBJ2-1 few TRBV20-1 - CSASRYEQFF TGCAGTGCTAGCCGCTATGAGCAGTTCTTC
TRBJ1-5 - TRBV7-8 TRBD1 CASSPPTGGDNQPQHF TGTGCCAGCAGCCCACCCACAGGGGGGGACAATCAGCCCCAGCATTTT
TRBJ2-5 few TRBV28 TRBD2 CASSFWASGLQETQYF TGTGCCAGCAGTTTTTGGGCTAGCGGCCTCCAAGAGACCCAGTACTTC
TRBJ1-5 many TRBV15 TRBD1 CATSRGLIRDSPNQPQHF TGTGCCACCAGCAGAGGACTAATTCGGGACAGCCCAAATCAGCCCCAGCATTTT
TRBJ2-1 - TRBV12-5 TRBD2 CASGLGGGGYNEQFF TGTGCTAGTGGTTTAGGCGGGGGGGGTTACAATGAGCAGTTCTTC
TRBJ2-1 many TRBV3-1 - CASSQDRWRDNEQFF TGTGCCAGCAGCCAAGATCGGTGGCGGGACAATGAGCAGTTCTTC
TRBJ1-2 - TRBV15 - CATSRDRGNYGYTF TGTGCCACCAGCAGAGATCGGGGTAACTATGGCTACACCTTC
TRBJ2-1 many TRBV2 - CASPEGPLVSSYNEQFF TGTGCCAGCCCCGAGGGTCCGCTCGTAAGCTCCTACAATGAGCAGTTCTTC
TRBJ2-1 many TRBV30 TRBD2 CAWSGPLAGPTSFGNEQFF TGTGCCTGGAGTGGCCCACTAGCGGGACCAACCTCGTTTGGCAATGAGCAGTTCTTC
TRBJ1-2 - TRBV6-2/TRBV6-3 - CASSEQGSPNYGYTF TGTGCCAGCAGTGAACAGGGCAGCCCTAACTATGGCTACACCTTC
TRBJ2-5 - TRBV6-1 - CATRPGGWETQYF TGTGCCACCCGGCCCGGGGGATGGGAGACCCAGTACTTC
TRBJ2-2 few TRBV5-4 TRBD2 CASSSSGSGTGELFF TGTGCCAGCAGCTCTAGCGGGAGCGGCACCGGGGAGCTGTTTTTT
TRBJ2-3 many TRBV6-2/TRBV6-3 TRBD2 CASSLAGTTDTQYF TGTGCCAGCAGTTTAGCGGGGACCACAGATACGCAGTATTTT
TRBJ2-1 many TRBV6-5 - CASSYRPGDLYNEQFF TGTGCCAGCAGTTACCGGCCCGGGGACCTCTACAATGAGCAGTTCTTC
TRBJ2-5 few TRBV5-1 TRBD1 CASRPQGQGQETQYF TGCGCCAGCAGACCTCAGGGACAGGGGCAAGAGACCCAGTACTTC
TRBJ2-1 many TRBV12-3/TRBV12-4 - CASRQTAISDEQFF TGTGCCAGCAGGCAGACCGCGATTAGCGATGAGCAGTTCTTC
TRBJ1-5 - TRBV25-1 - CASSDDGLNSNQPQHF TGTGCCAGCAGTGACGACGGACTGAATAGCAATCAGCCCCAGCATTTT
TRBJ1-5 many TRBV25-1 - CASSDRRAGNQPQHF TGTGCCAGCAGTGACAGAAGGGCAGGGAATCAGCCCCAGCATTTT
TRBJ2-7 - TRBV5-1 - CASSLEAYSGYEQYF TGCGCCAGCAGCTTGGAAGCTTATTCGGGCTACGAGCAGTACTTC
TRBJ1-5 - TRBV4-1 - CASSQFGGEPQHF TGCGCCAGCAGCCAATTTGGGGGTGAGCCCCAGCATTTT
TRBJ1-6 - TRBV11-2 - CASAGQGDSNSPLHF TGTGCCAGCGCGGGGCAGGGTGATTCTAATTCACCCCTCCACTTT
TRBJ2-5 few TRBV11-2 TRBD2 CASRMTGASGHIRTQYF TGTGCCAGCAGGATGACTGGGGCTAGCGGGCATATCAGGACCCAGTACTTC
TRBJ2-2 many TRBV5-6 - CASSLIMWWRANTGELFF TGTGCCAGCAGCTTGATAATGTGGTGGCGGGCGAACACCGGGGAGCTGTTTTTT
TRBJ2-1 - TRBV7-8 - CAGSLEQVQFF TGTGCCGGCAGCTTAGAACAGGTGCAGTTCTTC
TRBJ2-7 many TRBV11-3 TRBD1 CASSRGQSVGEQYF TGTGCCAGCAGCAGGGGACAGTCAGTGGGGGAGCAGTACTTC
TRBJ1-1 - TRBV4-2 - CASSQDITNTEAFF TGTGCCAGCAGCCAAGATATTACGAACACTGAAGCTTTCTTT
TRBJ1-1 - TRBV19 TRBD1 CASSRITGGWDTEAFF TGTGCCAGTAGTAGAATAACAGGGGGCTGGGATACTGAAGCTTTCTTT
TRBJ2-5 few TRBV7-8 TRBD2 CASSLVAGFQETQYF TGTGCCAGCAGCTTAGTAGCGGGGTTTCAAGAGACCCAGTACTTC
TRBJ2-1 few TRBV7-9 TRBD2 CASSSPGLAGPSEQFF TGTGCCAGCAGCTCCCCAGGACTAGCGGGCCCTTCGGAGCAGTTCTTC
TRBJ2-1 - TRBV7-3 - CASSPFTGLSTNEQFF TGTGCCAGCAGCCCTTTCACGGGATTGTCTACAAATGAGCAGTTCTTC
TRBJ1-1 - TRBV11-3 - CASSLVSGRRTEAFF TGTGCCAGCAGCTTAGTTAGTGGGAGACGGACTGAAGCTTTCTTT
TRBJ1-5 many TRBV30 - CAWSVGQSAQPQHF TGTGCCTGGAGTGTAGGACAGTCGGCTCAGCCCCAGCATTTT
TRBJ2-1 few TRBV20-1 TRBD1 CSAREQRGGQGTGSRGYEQFF TGCAGTGCTAGAGAGCAAAGGGGGGGACAGGGAACGGGTAGCAGGGGGTATGAGCAGTTCTTC
TRBJ2-3 many TRBV18 TRBD2 CASSPGLGDTQYF TGTGCCAGCTCACCCGGACTAGGCGATACGCAGTATTTT
TRBJ2-7 - TRBV20-1 TRBD2 CSASGLVVELYEQYF TGCAGTGCTAGCGGACTAGTAGTAGAACTCTACGAGCAGTACTTC
TRBJ2-3 many TRBV7-8 - CASSPNAHTDTQYF TGTGCCAGCAGCCCGAACGCCCACACAGATACGCAGTATTTT
TRBJ2-7 - TRBV5-1 TRBD2 CASSLTEREFYEQYF TGCGCCAGCAGCTTGACCGAGCGGGAGTTCTACGAGCAGTACTTC
TRBJ1-1 many TRBV3-1 TRBD1 CASTQGGAGTEAFF TGTGCCAGCACCCAGGGGGGGGCGGGCACTGAAGCTTTCTTT
TRBJ1-4 - TRBV12-3/TRBV12-4 - CASSLTPPGRTNEKLFF TGTGCCAGCAGTTTAACCCCCCCGGGACGAACTAATGAAAAACTGTTTTTT
TRBJ2-2 many TRBV3-1 TRBD1 CASSPYPGQTNTGELFF TGTGCCAGCAGCCCCTATCCGGGACAGACGAACACCGGGGAGCTGTTTTTT
TRBJ2-7 - TRBV12-3/TRBV12-4 - CASNSGLQGEQYF TGTGCCAGCAATTCGGGACTGCAGGGCGAGCAGTACTTC